There are many counts of the clone carrying this T cell receptor (beta chain). The germline V and J ends were trimmed by 4 bases and 7 bases, with 3 bases remaining between them. Per germline, CDR1 SGHTS and CDR2 YDEGEE. This CDR3 has 10 residues. These data come from a study of T-cell reconstitution after alpha-beta-depleted transplantation in children. Preparation of the TCRbeta library was carried out with unique molecular identifiers. Each CDR3 protein is one row after TCRdb ran MiXCR on the PCR reads. Altogether about 360,000 distinct CDR3 sequences are present, 10% to 15% being singletons, with the ten largest covering about 4.5%.

The rearrangement uses TRBV5-8 and TRBJ2-1; D uncertain. Sequencing used PBMCs, obtained from the stem cell graft. The source of this sequence is a human donor who donated a stem cell graft to a child with Fanconi anemia. The CDR3 protein is CASSINEQFF. The CDR3 nucleotides read TGTGCCAGCAGCATTAATGAGCAGTTCTTC. The variable domain in full, completed from reference TRBV5-8 and TRBJ2-1, reads EAGVTQSPTHLIKTRGQQATLRCSPISGHTSVYWYQQALGLGLQFLLWYDEGEERNRGNFPPRFSGRQFPNYSSELNVNALELEDSALYLCASSINEQFFGPGTRLTVL.